A selection of T cell receptor beta chains follows, all from one sample in a study of circulating and synovial CD4+ cells in juvenile arthritis. The table came from immunoSEQ multiplex PCR; TCRdb's copy has only in-frame clones and leaves some out. Among about 39,000 clones, over 85% were seen once, and the ten largest hold around 0.64%. The source material was CD4+ T cells from blood. Receptors were obtained from a human donor with juvenile idiopathic arthritis. The CDR3 runs from the conserved cysteine through the conserved F or W. The D gene is left open where the match is weak. Not all rows give a size; the values are once, few, many and, for expanded clones, a class.

abundance,j_gene,d_gene,v_gene,CDR3nt,CDR3aa
-,TRBJ1-2,-,TRBV6-5,TGTGCCAGCAGTTACCGGGCGGGGTACCGGAACTATGGCTACACCTTC,CASSYRAGYRNYGYTF
-,TRBJ1-5,-,TRBV18,TGTGCCAGCTCACCGGGCCTCAGCCAGCAGCCCCAGCATTTT,CASSPGLSQQPQHF
-,TRBJ1-1,-,TRBV18,TGTGCCAGCTCACCTCGACAGGTAGAGAACACTGAAGCTTTCTTT,CASSPRQVENTEAFF
-,TRBJ2-5,TRBD2,TRBV2,TGTGCCAGCAGCCTTGGACTAGCGGGGGGGGAGACCCAGTACTTC,CASSLGLAGGETQYF
-,TRBJ1-1,-,TRBV5-4,TGTGCCAGCAGCTTGGTAGGGTCAGGGACTGAAGCTTTCTTT,CASSLVGSGTEAFF
once,TRBJ2-2,TRBD1,TRBV5-5,TGTGCCAGCAGCCCCAGACAGGGCCAACCGAACACCGGGGAGCTGTTTTTT,CASSPRQGQPNTGELFF
-,TRBJ1-4,-,TRBV19,TGTGCCAGTAGTATAAGGACAAATAGTGAAAAACTGTTTTTT,CASSIRTNSEKLFF
-,TRBJ2-5,TRBD2,TRBV5-4,TGTGCCAGCAGAACGACTAGCTCGGAGACCCAGTACTTC,CASRTTSSETQYF
-,TRBJ2-5,-,TRBV5-1,TGCGCCAGCAGTGGTCCAGGACAAGAGACCCAGTACTTC,CASSGPGQETQYF
-,TRBJ2-1,-,TRBV29-1,TGCAGCGTCAAGACTGGGTACAATGAGCAGTTCTTC,CSVKTGYNEQFF
-,TRBJ2-7,-,TRBV2,TGTGCCACAGGGGAAGGGGTCTACGAGCAGTACTTC,CATGEGVYEQYF
-,TRBJ2-2,TRBD1,TRBV10-3,TGTGCCATCAGTGAGTCTGTTGGACAGGGCACCGGGGAGCTGTTTTTT,CAISESVGQGTGELFF
-,TRBJ2-6,-,TRBV7-3,TGTGCCAGCAGCCGGACAACTGGGGCCAACGTCCTGACTTTC,CASSRTTGANVLTF
-,TRBJ1-2,-,TRBV27,TGTGCCAGCAGTTTATGGGGCAGCCCCTATGGCTACACCTTC,CASSLWGSPYGYTF
-,TRBJ2-4,TRBD1,TRBV6-6,TGTGCCAGCACTCTAATGGGGACAGGGAAAAACATTCAGTACTTC,CASTLMGTGKNIQYF
-,TRBJ2-5,-,TRBV4-3,TGCGCCAGCAGCCAAGAGAGATCGGGCGGGCTGGGTACCCAGTACTTC,CASSQERSGGLGTQYF
-,TRBJ2-3,TRBD2,TRBV4-3,TGCGCCAGCAGCCAAGGGGGGACTAGCGGGGGTGGTGATACGCAGTATTTT,CASSQGGTSGGGDTQYF
-,TRBJ2-3,TRBD2,TRBV5-8,TGTGCCTCATACCCTGGACTAGCGGGGGCCTACACAGATACGCAGTATTTT,CASYPGLAGAYTDTQYF
once,TRBJ1-2,-,TRBV2,TGTGCCAGCTCCAAACAGCGGGGCTATGGCTACACCTTC,CASSKQRGYGYTF
-,TRBJ2-5,-,TRBV19,TGTGCCAGTAGTCCTCGGACTTTTTCGTACGAGACCCAGTACTTC,CASSPRTFSYETQYF
-,TRBJ1-1,-,TRBV7-9,TGTGCCAGCAATGAGGCAGGGGTGAACACTGAAGCTTTCTTT,CASNEAGVNTEAFF
-,TRBJ1-1,-,TRBV5-1,TGCGCCAGCAAGATTGTACAGAACACTGAAGCTTTCTTT,CASKIVQNTEAFF
-,TRBJ2-2,TRBD2,TRBV9,TGTGCCAGCAGCCCAATCGGGGGGGCCAGTACCGGGGAGCTGTTTTTT,CASSPIGGASTGELFF
once,TRBJ1-6,TRBD1,TRBV15,TGTGCCACCAGCAGAGGGGGACAGGGGGCGGTTAATTCCCCCCTCCACTTT,CATSRGGQGAVNSPLHF
-,TRBJ1-6,TRBD1,TRBV25-1,TGTGCCAGCAGTGAAATGGGACAGGTTAATTCACCCCTCCACTTT,CASSEMGQVNSPLHF
-,TRBJ2-5,TRBD2,TRBV29-1,TGCACCCTCCGGCGGGGGGTCGAAGAGACCCAGTACTTC,CTLRRGVEETQYF
-,TRBJ2-7,-,TRBV29-1,TGCAGCGTTAAGGTACTCCGTGGACAGCCCTACGAGCAGTACTTC,CSVKVLRGQPYEQYF
once,TRBJ2-3,-,TRBV30,TGTGCCTGGAGTAAAGGGGGGGGGACCGGTACGCAGTATTTT,CAWSKGGGTGTQYF
-,TRBJ2-2,TRBD1,TRBV5-6,TGTGCCAGCAGCCCATTACCGGGACAGGGAGCGAACACCGGGGAGCTGTTTTTT,CASSPLPGQGANTGELFF
-,TRBJ1-5,-,TRBV5-1,TGCGCCAGCAGCTCGACAGTGCCCTTGAATCAGCCCCAGCATTTT,CASSSTVPLNQPQHF
-,TRBJ2-7,-,TRBV4-3,TGCGCCAGCAGCCAGTCGACAGGATCCTACGAGCAGTACTTC,CASSQSTGSYEQYF
-,TRBJ2-1,TRBD2,TRBV5-8,TGTGCCAGCAGCCAGGGACTAGCGGGGAATGAGCAGTTCTTC,CASSQGLAGNEQFF
-,TRBJ2-4,TRBD2,TRBV7-9,TGTGCCAGCAGCCCACTCAGGACTAGCGGGGGGGCCAAAAACATTCAGTACTTC,CASSPLRTSGGAKNIQYF
-,TRBJ1-6,-,TRBV5-6,TGTGCCAGCAGCTTGGGCAGGGGAAGTTCCCCCCTCCACTTT,CASSLGRGSSPLHF
-,TRBJ2-2,-,TRBV10-3,TGTGCCATCAGTGAGTCGTTAACATATTCGAACACCGGGGAGCTGTTTTTT,CAISESLTYSNTGELFF
-,TRBJ2-2,TRBD2,TRBV7-3,TGTGCCAGCAGCTCCCTAGCGGGACCGAACACCGGGGAGCTGTTTTTT,CASSSLAGPNTGELFF
once,TRBJ2-1,TRBD1,TRBV7-2,TGTGCCAGCAGCCTGGAGGGGACAGGGGGTATCAATGAGCAGTTCTTC,CASSLEGTGGINEQFF
-,TRBJ1-1,-,TRBV6-1,TGTGCCAGCAGCGGGGCAGGGGTTTCGAACACTGAAGCTTTCTTT,CASSGAGVSNTEAFF
-,TRBJ1-2,TRBD1,TRBV6-5,TGTGCCAGCAGTTATCATCCTGGACAGGGGGAGCTCGGCTACACCTTC,CASSYHPGQGELGYTF
-,TRBJ2-7,-,TRBV2,TGTGCCAGCAGTGAGGAGGCTGGTCCCTACGAGCAGTACTTC,CASSEEAGPYEQYF